The 30 T cell receptor beta chains reported below all come from one sample, sequenced in a study of blood T cell repertoires in COVID-19. Method: immunoSEQ multiplex PCR; TCRdb's copy keeps in-frame clones and lacks some. In the table there are 150,000 to 200,000 clones, about 88% of which are singletons. Input material: peripheral blood. Receptor source: a man in his forties with active or convalescent COVID-19.

The chain recombines TRBV2 with TRBJ1-1, with D perhaps TRBD1 (5 bases). This CDR3 is 13 amino acids long. Germline lookup yields CDR1 SNHLY and CDR2 FYNNEI. The V end lost 5 bases, the J end lost 7 bases, and 14 bases lay between the germline ends. The CDR3 sequence is CASSQGPGFEAFF. The CDR3 DNA reads TGTGCCAGCAGTCAAGGTCCAGGGTTTGAAGCTTTCTTT.

The chain has TRBV29-1 and TRBJ2-7, with D perhaps TRBD1 (6 bases). The germline V gene has CDR1 SQVTM and CDR2 ANQGSEA. CDR3 length: 12 amino acids. The ends were cut back, 4 bases at V and 0 bases at J, with 7 bases in the middle. CDR3 nucleotide sequence: TGCAGCGTTGGGGACAACTCCTACGAGCAGTACTTC. The encoded protein is CSVGDNSYEQYF.

This chain connects TRBV4-1 to TRBJ1-4; TRBD1 is a possible D gene (5 bases). With 1 base removed from V and 7 bases from J, the gap between germline ends came to 10 bases. The germline V gene has CDR1 MGHRA and CDR2 YSYEKL. The CDR3 covers 14 residues. CDR3: CASSQVQGGEKLFF. The CDR3 coding sequence is TGCGCCAGCAGCCAAGTCCAGGGTGGTGAAAAACTGTTTTTT.

This chain uses TRBV19 with TRBJ1-2, with D hard to call. Trimming shortened V by 3 bases and J by 2 bases, and 7 bases separated the two germline ends. Germline assignment: CDR1 LNHDA and CDR2 SQIVND (reference sequence). The CDR3 is 13 residues long. CDR3 DNA: TGTGCCAGTAGTATGGGCACAAACTATGGCTACACCTTC. It is translated as CASSMGTNYGYTF.

Only a few counts were recorded for this clone. The chain recombines TRBV7-2 with TRBJ2-5, with D possibly TRBD2 on 5 matching bases. Germline V gene lookup returns CDR1 SGHTA and CDR2 FQGNSA. Trimming left V 2 bases short and J 1 base short, with 20 bases between. This CDR3 region has 18 residues. The CDR3 reads CASSLFPRGGFRQETQYF. For the CDR3, the DNA is TGTGCCAGCAGCTTATTCCCTCGTGGCGGGTTTCGCCAAGAGACCCAGTACTTC.

V and J are TRBV11-2 and TRBJ1-1; a possible D gene is TRBD1 (6 bases). V was clipped by 0 bases and J by 4 bases, with 9 bases between them. The CDR3 length is 14 residues. Germline CDR1 reads SGHAT; CDR2 reads FQNNGV. The CDR3 region is CASSLDRGSTEAFF. Here the CDR3 DNA reads TGTGCCAGCAGCTTAGACAGGGGAAGCACTGAAGCTTTCTTT.

V is TRBV7-6 and J is TRBJ2-7; tentative D call: TRBD1 (6 bases). The CDR3 has 14 residues. V lost 1 base, J lost 7 bases, and 14 bases lay in between. Per germline, CDR1 SGHVS and CDR2 FNYEAQ. CDR3 sequence (DNA): TGTGCCAGCAGCTTAGTAACCGGGACAAGTGAGCAGTACTTC. Protein product: CASSLVTGTSEQYF.

The chain joins TRBV5-4 to TRBJ1-4; D remains ambiguous. V was clipped by 4 bases and J by 4 bases, with 8 bases between them. The germline V gene has CDR1 SGHNT and CDR2 YYREEE (reference sequence). CDR3 length: 13 amino acids. CDR3 sequence: CASSTTDNEKLFF. The CDR3 DNA reads TGTGCCAGCAGCACCACAGATAATGAAAAACTGTTTTTT.

V and J are TRBV6-6 and TRBJ2-7; a possible D gene is TRBD1 (6 bases). The ends were cut back, 11 bases at V and 4 bases at J, with 21 bases in the middle. The CDR3 totals 14 residues. Germline CDR1 and CDR2: MNHNY and SVGAGI (reference sequence). The CDR3 protein is CAAARPQGRYEQYF. The CDR3 region has the DNA TGTGCCGCAGCACGACCCCAGGGGCGATACGAGCAGTACTTC.

The rearrangement links TRBV28 to TRBJ1-1; D gene unclear. V was shortened by 7 bases and J by 10 bases, with 13 bases between the two germline ends. There are 11 residues in the CDR3. CDR1 is MDHEN, CDR2 SYDVKM, per germline. As DNA, the CDR3 is TGTGCCAGCACCATCAAGAGGCGAGCTTTCTTT. Amino acid sequence: CASTIKRRAFF.

This chain links TRBV7-6 with TRBJ2-7; 10 bases align to TRBD2. The CDR3 loop spans 16 amino acids. CDR1 and CDR2 (germline): SGHVS, FNYEAQ. V dropped 1 base and J dropped 0; count of bases not matched to a gene: 3. CDR3 sequence: CASSLVSGGISYEQYF. The CDR3 nucleotides are TGTGCCAGCAGCTTAGTTAGCGGGGGGATCTCCTACGAGCAGTACTTC.

The V call is TRBV9, the J call TRBJ1-1; D gene uncertain. Germline V gene sequence: CDR1 SGDLS, CDR2 YYNGEE. The CDR3 sequence is 13 residues long. Trimming pared 1 base from V and 2 bases from J, leaving 6 bases between. CDR3 amino acids: CASSVRDNTEAFF. CDR3 nucleotides: TGTGCCAGCAGCGTACGCGATAACACTGAAGCTTTCTTT.

This chain uses TRBV7-2 with TRBJ2-3; D gene ambiguous. Germline CDR1 and CDR2: SGHTA and FQGNSA. Trimming cost V 4 bases and J 7 bases, with 9 bases left between them. The CDR3 length is 12 residues. CDR3 sequence reads: CASSSLENTQYF. CDR3 bases: TGTGCCAGCAGCTCTCTCGAGAATACGCAGTATTTT.

The chain links TRBV21-1 to TRBJ2-7; the table gives TRBD1 as D, unverified against the DNA. TRBV21-1 is a pseudogene segment. This CDR3 has 13 residues. The CDR3 DNA follows: TGTGCCAGCGGACAGGGGATCTCCTACGAGCAGTACTTC. Protein: CASGQGISYEQYF.

The chain employs TRBV18 and TRBJ1-6, with 7 nucleotides matching TRBD1. The V gene end was trimmed by 6 bases and the J gene end by 5 bases; junction bases not matched to a gene: 13. The CDR3 loop spans 17 amino acids. Looked up from germline, CDR1 is KGHSH and CDR2 is LQKENI. The CDR3, as DNA: TGTGCCAGCTCCCCCAGGGGGGACCAGGGTAATAATTCACCCCTCCACTTT. This translates into CASSPRGDQGNNSPLHF.

This chain connects TRBV29-1 to TRBJ2-3; TRBD1 might be the D (5 bases). Trimming shortened V by 8 bases and J by 0 bases, and 9 bases separated the two germline ends. Germline CDR1 reads SQVTM; CDR2 reads ANQGSEA. This CDR3 is 12 amino acids long. Written as DNA, the CDR3 is TGCAGCTTGACAGAGAGCACAGATACGCAGTATTTT. It codes for CSLTESTDTQYF.

The chain uses TRBV15 and TRBJ1-4, with D possibly matching TRBD1 (5 bases). In germline, CDR1 is LNHNV, CDR2 YYDKDF (reference sequence). V dropped 4 bases and J dropped 7 bases, with 16 bases sitting between them. The CDR3 extends over 15 amino acids. The CDR3 loop reads CATSTLVGVLEKLFF. For the CDR3, the DNA is TGTGCCACCAGCACTCTCGTAGGGGTTCTTGAAAAACTGTTTTTT. Full variable domain (rest looked up from reference TRBV15 and TRBJ1-4): DAMVIQNPRYQVTQFGKPVTLSCSQTLNHNVMYWYQQKSSQAPKLLFHYYDKDFNNEADTPDNFQSRRPNTSFCFLDIRSPGLGDTAMYLCATSTLVGVLEKLFFGSGTQLSVL.

The table lists this clone with many counts. The chain couples TRBV29-1 to TRBJ1-2, with 9 bases fitting TRBD1. The CDR3 sequence is 15 residues long. Germline CDR1 and CDR2: SQVTM and ANQGSEA. Trimming cost V 6 bases and J 3 bases; bases outside gene matches: 11. The CDR3 coding sequence is TGCAGCGTCGGGGGGGGACAGGGAAGGGACTATGGCTACACCTTC. Protein: CSVGGGQGRDYGYTF.

This chain joins TRBV6-5 and TRBJ1-1; perhaps TRBD1 as D (5 bases). This CDR3 comprises 14 residues. Trimming left V 6 bases short and J 6 bases short, with 17 bases between. Germline CDR1 and CDR2: MNHEY and SVGAGI. CDR3 sequence reads: CASRGGLTAPEAFF. The CDR3 coding sequence is TGTGCCAGCAGGGGAGGATTGACAGCACCTGAAGCTTTCTTT.

This chain joins TRBV15 and TRBJ1-4; D not certain. The V gene's germline CDR1 is LNHNV and CDR2 YYDKDF (reference sequence). This CDR3 contains 19 residues. Trimming cost V 1 base and J 0 bases, with 18 bases left between them. Here the CDR3 DNA reads TGTGCCACCAGCAGAGTGTACACCTCTTCCCCTGCAACTAATGAAAAACTGTTTTTT. Residues: CATSRVYTSSPATNEKLFF.

The V call is TRBV5-1, the J call TRBJ2-3; D gene unclear. The V gene lost 0 bases and the J gene lost 6 bases, with 8 bases spanning the gap. Germline values: CDR1 SGHRS, CDR2 YFSETQ. CDR3 length: 13 residues. The CDR3: CASSLAVSDTQYF. The CDR3 nucleotides are TGCGCCAGCAGCTTGGCAGTATCCGATACGCAGTATTTT.

The chain links TRBV12-3 or TRBV12-4 to TRBJ1-1, with D hard to call. The CDR3 covers 11 residues. Trimming took 3 bases from V and 11 from J, leaving 10 bases between them. The CDR3 DNA sequence: TGTGCCAGCAGTTTTGGTCGGGAGGCTTTCTTT. The encoded protein is CASSFGREAFF.

This clone was seen once. The genes are TRBV29-1 and TRBJ2-7, with TRBD1 identical over 8 bases. Trimming cost V 2 bases and J 2 bases; bases outside gene matches: 2. Germline V gives CDR1 SQVTM, CDR2 ANQGSEA. This CDR3 is built from 13 residues. As DNA, the CDR3 is TGCAGCGTTGAATGGACAGGGACCTACGAGCAGTACTTC. Encoded protein: CSVEWTGTYEQYF.

The chain joins TRBV19 to TRBJ1-1, with D perhaps matching TRBD1 (6 bases). Trimming shortened V by 8 bases and J by 8 bases, and 18 bases separated the two germline ends. The length of the CDR3 is 13 residues. The germline V gene has CDR1 LNHDA and CDR2 SQIVND (reference sequence). CDR3 sequence reads: CASESPGTIEAFF. Written as DNA, the CDR3 is TGTGCCAGTGAATCCCCAGGGACAATCGAAGCTTTCTTT.

The chain combines TRBV19 with TRBJ1-5, with no clear D. CDR1 is LNHDA, CDR2 SQIVND, per germline (reference sequence). The length of the CDR3 is 14 residues. Trimming cost V 3 bases and J 5 bases, with 11 bases left between them. The DNA of the CDR3 is TGTGCCAGTAGTATGCTGAGGGATTATCAGCCCCAGCATTTT. Translated: CASSMLRDYQPQHF.

This chain joins TRBV7-3 and TRBJ2-2; D uncertain. CDR1 is SGHTA and CDR2 is FQGTGA in the germline V gene. CDR3 length: 12 residues. V lost 2 bases to trimming and J lost 6 bases, with 4 bases between them. CDR3 DNA: TGTGCCAGCAGCTTACGGGCCGGGGAGCTGTTTTTT. It encodes CASSLRAGELFF.

V gene TRBV6-2 or TRBV6-3 combines with J gene TRBJ1-3; D is uncertain. CDR1 is MNHEY and CDR2 is SVGEGT in the germline V gene. The CDR3 consists of 16 residues. Trimming cost V 0 bases and J 0 bases, with 9 bases left between them. The CDR3 here is CASSYSLSRSGNTIYF. CDR3 nucleotide sequence: TGTGCCAGCAGTTACTCCCTATCCCGCTCTGGAAACACCATATATTTT.

This clone showed up just once. V is TRBV7-2 and J is TRBJ2-5; 10 positions agree with TRBD2. With 6 bases clipped from V and 0 bases from J, the junction kept 4 bases outside the gene matches. CDR1 is SGHTA and CDR2 is FQGNSA in the germline V gene. There are 15 residues in the CDR3. CDR3 DNA sequence: TGTGCCAGCAGTCTTAGCGGGGGGTACCAAGAGACCCAGTACTTC. Translating gives CASSLSGGYQETQYF.

The rearrangement joins TRBV2 to TRBJ2-5; D may be TRBD2 (6 bases). Trimming removed 2 bases at V and 5 bases at J, with 6 bases between. In germline, CDR1 is SNHLY, CDR2 FYNNEI. This CDR3 contains 12 residues. The CDR3 DNA reads as TGTGCCAGCAGTGAACTAGCGGAGACCCAGTACTTC. Protein product: CASSELAETQYF.

CDR3: CASSKVPRANYGYTF. CDR3 bases: TGTGCCAGCAGCAAAGTCCCAAGAGCTAACTATGGCTACACCTTC. The chain carries TRBV21-1 and TRBJ1-2. TRBV21-1 is a listed pseudogene. This CDR3 has 15 residues.